This TCR beta chain was identified during a study of T-cell reconstitution after alpha-beta-depleted transplantation in children. Findings and limits, study-wide: About two months after transplant, alpha-beta T cells reportedly came from several hundred expanded graft clones.

This clonotype occurred many times. Its cognate antigen is unknown. This CDR3 contains 16 residues. Germline V gene data show CDR1 as SGHDT and CDR2 as YYEEEE. After removal of 4 bases from V and 0 bases from J, the junction contained 6 bases not matched to a gene. Unique molecular identifiers were used in preparing the TCRbeta library. TCRdb re-called the PCR reads with MiXCR, one entry per CDR3 protein. The top ten hold around 15% of the sample, which has 450,000 to 550,000 distinct CDR3 sequences, about 10% seen once. J is TRBJ1-3 and V is TRBV5-6; 8 nucleotides line up with TRBD1. The input for sequencing was PBMCs, mostly from graft donor cells, taken 180 days after TCRalphabeta/CD19-depleted stem cell transplant. This TCR derives from a female patient aged 2 to 10 who had a stem cell transplant for aplastic anemia, so the T cells may come from the graft donor. The CDR3 spells CASSPGTGFSGNTIYF. CDR3 DNA sequence: TGTGCCAGCAGCCCGGGGACAGGTTTCTCTGGAAACACCATATATTTT.